This TCR beta chain was found in a study of blood T cells in healthy people across ages. Total RNA was isolated from each sample in quantities of at least 6 micrograms. The second PCR ran about 6 to 12 cycles with a sample-barcoded 5' primer and J-beta primers. Tags on each cDNA molecule came from a template-switch adaptor with 12 random nucleotides. TCRdb re-called the 5' RACE reads with MiXCR, one entry per CDR3 protein. The sample consists of hundreds of thousands of distinct CDR3 sequences, 52% of them appearing once. This TCR came from a man aged 55-75 years in good health. What was sequenced was blood.

Here the CDR3 DNA reads TGTGCCAGCAGTCCATCCGACAGGGGGAAGGAAAAACTGTTTTTT. Amino acid sequence: CASSPSDRGKEKLFF. The rearrangement joins TRBV12-3 or TRBV12-4 to TRBJ1-4; 9 bases match TRBD1. The CDR3 extends over 15 amino acids. The trim removed 5 bases at V and 8 bases at J, leaving 9 bases unmatched.